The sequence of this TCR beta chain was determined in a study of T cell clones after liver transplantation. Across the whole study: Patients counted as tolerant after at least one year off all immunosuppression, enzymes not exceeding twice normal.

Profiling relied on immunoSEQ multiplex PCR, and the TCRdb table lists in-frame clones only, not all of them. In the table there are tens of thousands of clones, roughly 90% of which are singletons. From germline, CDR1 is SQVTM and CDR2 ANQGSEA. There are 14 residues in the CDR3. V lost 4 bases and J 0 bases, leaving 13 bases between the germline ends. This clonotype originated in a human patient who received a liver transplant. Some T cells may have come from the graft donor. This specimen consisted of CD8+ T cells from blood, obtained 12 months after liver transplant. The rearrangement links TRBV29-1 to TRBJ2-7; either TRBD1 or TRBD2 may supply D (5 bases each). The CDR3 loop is CSVGGVGSSYEQYF. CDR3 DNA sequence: TGCAGCGTTGGAGGGGTGGGGAGCTCCTACGAGCAGTACTTC.